The next 25 T cell receptor beta chains were all read from a single sample in a study of T cells in Graves' hyperthyroidism and ophthalmopathy. RNA transcripts provided the source from which TCR beta CDR3 regions were amplified. HTBI primers drove first-round RT-PCR of the TCR CDR3. TCRdb reprocessed the multiplex PCR reads with MiXCR, giving one entry per CDR3 protein. The table includes approximately 300,000 distinct CDR3 sequences, approximately 15% detected once. Sequencing input: blood. The receptors come from a woman aged 60-75 years with Graves' ophthalmopathy.

The CDR3 coding sequence is TGTGCCAGCATTTCTTATAGCGGGGGGAGACAAGAGACCCAGTACTTC. As protein: CASISYSGGRQETQYF. V usage is TRBV7-9 and J usage is TRBJ2-5; 10 bases are a match to TRBD2. Germline assignment: CDR1 SEHNR and CDR2 FQNEAQ (reference sequence). The CDR3 runs to 16 residues. Trimming cost V 7 bases and J 2 bases; bases outside gene matches: 10.

This clonotype was picked up a small number of times. The rearrangement joins TRBV5-8 to TRBJ2-1; TRBD1 agrees at 10 bases. CDR1 SGHTS and CDR2 YDEGEE come from the germline V gene. The CDR3 totals 15 residues. Trimming at V came to 3 bases and at J to 5 bases, leaving 5 bases not matched to a gene. Written as DNA, the CDR3 is TGTGCCAGCAGCTCCCGGACAGGGGGGAACAATGAGCAGTTCTTC. This encodes CASSSRTGGNNEQFF.

Only a few counts were recorded for this clonotype. One end of the junction does not line up with germline, which may come from a read error. The chain recombines TRBV20-1 with TRBJ2-7; D not certain. The CDR3 length is 12 residues. Per germline, CDR1 DFQATT and CDR2 SNEGSKA (reference sequence). The CDR3: CSARADESEQCF. CDR3 nucleotides: TGCAGTGCTAGAGCCGATGAAAGCGAGCAGTGCTTC.

The rearrangement joins TRBV27 to TRBJ2-6; possible D gene TRBD2, 5 bases. The CDR3 contains 18 residues. CDR1 is MNHEY, CDR2 SMNVEV, per germline (reference sequence). Trimming cost V 5 bases and J 2 bases, with 19 bases left between them. The CDR3 DNA sequence: TGTGCCAGCAGTCCCTCGTGGCGGGTGAGGGCTGGGGCCAACGTCCTGACTTTC. Translated, it gives CASSPSWRVRAGANVLTF.

This clonotype was observed at least ten times. The chain joins TRBV4-3 to TRBJ2-1; unclear D gene. The ends were cut back, 0 bases at V and 4 bases at J, with 13 bases in the middle. Germline V CDR1 and CDR2: LGHNA, YSLEER. CDR3 size: 16 residues. CDR3 coding DNA: TGCGCCAGCAGCCAAGAAAGGGTTCCCTCGTACAATGAGCAGTTCTTC. Encoded protein: CASSQERVPSYNEQFF.

This clonotype was seen only a few times. This could be a read error, since a much larger clone is one nucleotide away. The rearrangement joins TRBV2 to TRBJ2-2; TRBD1 might be the D (5 bases). The V gene's germline CDR1 is SNHLY and CDR2 FYNNEI. Trimming cost V 4 bases and J 1 base, with 10 bases left between them. CDR3 length: 15 residues. CDR3 coding DNA: TGTGCCAGCAGTGGAAAAACAGGGAACACCGGGGAGCTGTTTTTT. Translated, it gives CASSGKTGNTGELFF. Combining the CDR3 with reference TRBV2 and TRBJ2-2 gives the whole variable domain EPEVTQTPSHQVTQMGQEVILRCVPISNHLYFYWYRQILGQKVEFLVSFYNNEISEKSEIFDDQFSVERPDGSNFTLKIRSTKLEDSAMYFCASSGKTGNTGELFFGEGSRLTVL.

This clonotype was found many times. The chain is built from TRBV5-1 and TRBJ2-5; tentatively, D is TRBD2 (6 bases). The germline V and J ends were trimmed by 0 bases and 5 bases, with 14 bases remaining between them. The CDR3 loop spans 15 amino acids. CDR1 SGHRS and CDR2 YFSETQ come from the germline V gene. The CDR3: CASSLVLAGPETQYF. The CDR3 DNA follows: TGCGCCAGCAGCTTGGTATTGGCGGGGCCGGAGACCCAGTACTTC.

This clonotype came up many times. This chain joins TRBV5-1 and TRBJ2-2, with 8 bases fitting TRBD2. CDR1 and CDR2 (germline): SGHRS, YFSETQ. CDR3 length: 16 residues. V trimming: 1 base; J trimming: 5 bases; junction bases outside the gene matches: 7. The CDR3, as DNA: TGCGCCAGCAGCTTGAATAAACTAGCGGCAACCGGGGAGCTGTTTTTT. Its protein is CASSLNKLAATGELFF.

This clonotype was recorded at least ten times. The gene calls are TRBV2 and TRBJ2-7; possibly TRBD1 or TRBD2 for D (7 bases each). The germline V gene has CDR1 SNHLY and CDR2 FYNNEI. CDR3 size: 15 residues. The V end was cut by 5 bases, the J end by 4 bases, with 18 bases between. CDR3 loop: CASSQGGGPAYEQYF. CDR3 nucleotides: TGTGCCAGCAGTCAGGGGGGAGGGCCCGCGTACGAGCAGTACTTC.

This clonotype was picked up many times. The chain recombines TRBV30 with TRBJ2-5, with unresolved D. This CDR3 contains 14 residues. V was shortened by 1 base and J by 2 bases, with 11 bases between the two germline ends. Germline loops: CDR1 GTSNPN, CDR2 SVGIG (reference sequence). The CDR3 DNA reads as TGTGCCTGGAGTGCTCGGGCCCTACAAGAGACCCAGTACTTC. Translating gives CAWSARALQETQYF.

This clonotype has at least ten counts. V usage is TRBV5-6 and J usage is TRBJ2-5, with 7 positions matching TRBD1. The CDR3 length is 14 residues. Trimming took 0 bases from V and 6 from J; bases not matched to a gene: 5. Germline CDR1 and CDR2: SGHDT and YYEEEE. CDR3 sequence (DNA): TGTGCCAGCAGCTTGGCCAAGGGGGCAAAGACCCAGTACTTC. This gives the protein CASSLAKGAKTQYF.

This clonotype was seen a handful of times. V and J are TRBV6-2 or TRBV6-3 and TRBJ1-4; TRBD1 is a possible D gene (6 bases). CDR3 length: 15 residues. Germline V gene sequence: CDR1 MNHEY, CDR2 SVGEGT. Trimming took off 6 bases at V and 5 bases at J, with 16 bases between the two ends. The CDR3 DNA follows: TGTGCCAGCAGGGACCGGGACACCGAGAATGAAAAACTGTTTTTT. Its translation is CASRDRDTENEKLFF.

V is TRBV4-3 and J is TRBJ1-1, with D perhaps matching TRBD1 (5 bases). Germline V gives CDR1 LGHNA, CDR2 YSLEER. This CDR3 is built from 15 residues. The V end lost 0 bases, the J end lost 3 bases, and 11 bases lay between the germline ends. CDR3 sequence reads: CASSQDREGDTEAFF. As DNA, the CDR3 is TGCGCCAGCAGCCAAGACAGGGAAGGTGACACTGAAGCTTTCTTT.

V gene TRBV25-1 combines with J gene TRBJ1-2; no clear D. This CDR3 spans 15 amino acids. Germline values: CDR1 MGHDK, CDR2 SYGVNS. V was cut by 1 base and J by 3 bases, with 12 bases left in between. CDR3 DNA: TGTGCCAGCAGTGAATTTTTCCAAGGCCACTATGGCTACACCTTC. It specifies CASSEFFQGHYGYTF.

This clonotype was seen more than once but under ten times. The V gene is TRBV6-1, the J gene TRBJ1-1; D gene uncertain. V was pared by 4 bases and J by 1 base, with 19 bases between. The CDR3 length is 17 residues. CDR1 MNHNS and CDR2 SASEGT come from the germline V gene. Here the CDR3 reads CASSGRRGRFSNTEAFF. The CDR3 DNA reads TGTGCCAGCAGTGGCCGGCGAGGTCGGTTTTCGAACACTGAAGCTTTCTTT.

In its sample, this clonotype was seen many times. This chain joins TRBV7-2 and TRBJ2-1; D unclear. Germline loops: CDR1 SGHTA, CDR2 FQGNSA. CDR3 length equals 12 residues. The V end lost 6 bases, the J end lost 7 bases, and 10 bases lay between the germline ends. Here the CDR3 DNA reads TGTGCCAGCAGAAGAGACGGAAATGAGCAGTTCTTC. It yields the protein CASRRDGNEQFF.

This clonotype showed up many times. The gene calls are TRBV5-1 and TRBJ2-7; maybe TRBD1 (6 bases). Trimming removed 0 bases at V and 6 bases at J, with 13 bases between. The CDR3 totals 14 residues. The V gene's germline CDR1 is SGHRS and CDR2 YFSETQ. The CDR3 DNA sequence: TGCGCCAGCAGCTTGGTTGGGGGCGCGGGCGAGCAGTACTTC. Amino acids: CASSLVGGAGEQYF. The full variable domain, in which reference TRBV5-1 and TRBJ2-7 provide the parts outside the CDR3, is KAGVTQTPRYLIKTRGQQVTLSCSPISGHRSVSWYQQTPGQGLQFLFEYFSETQRNKGNFPGRFSGRQFSNSRSEMNVSTLELGDSALYLCASSLVGGAGEQYFGPGTRLTVT.

Ten or more counts support this clonotype. V is TRBV5-1 and J is TRBJ1-1; D uncertain. CDR3 length: 14 amino acids. Germline CDR1 reads SGHRS; CDR2 reads YFSETQ. The ends were cut back, 0 bases at V and 0 bases at J, with 6 bases in the middle. The CDR3: CASSLGGMNTEAFF. The DNA for the CDR3 is TGCGCCAGCAGCTTGGGCGGGATGAACACTGAAGCTTTCTTT.

This clonotype was seen a few times. This rearrangement joins TRBV5-5 to TRBJ1-2, with D perhaps TRBD1 (5 bases). V was cut by 4 bases and J by 0 bases, with 10 bases left in between. Germline CDR1 SGHKS, CDR2 YYEKEE (reference sequence). This CDR3 has 14 amino acids. The CDR3 spells CASSPGPANYGYTF. The DNA of the CDR3 is TGTGCCAGCAGCCCGGGACCCGCTAACTATGGCTACACCTTC. Together with reference TRBV5-5 and TRBJ1-2, the CDR3 gives the full variable domain: DAGVTQSPTHLIKTRGQQVTLRCSPISGHKSVSWYQQVLGQGPQFIFQYYEKEERGRGNFPDRFSARQFPNYSSELNVNALLLGDSALYLCASSPGPANYGYTFGSGTRLTVV.

About this clonotype: This could be a read error, since a much larger clone is one nucleotide away. The chain links TRBV12-3 or TRBV12-4 to TRBJ1-4, with D possibly matching TRBD1 (5 bases). The CDR3 is 12 residues long. V was trimmed by 3 bases and J by 7 bases, leaving 6 bases between them. CDR3 DNA: TGTGCCAGCAGTTTCAGGGTTGAAAAACTGTTTTTT. Its translation: CASSFRVEKLFF.

A few counts support this clonotype. The gene calls are TRBV13 and TRBJ2-2; 8 positions match TRBD2. With 3 bases clipped from V and 7 bases from J, the junction kept 10 bases outside the gene matches. Germline V lookup: CDR1 PRHDT, CDR2 FYEKMQ (reference sequence). This CDR3 is 16 amino acids long. CDR3 region: CASSLDSGTSYGELFF. In DNA form, the CDR3 reads TGTGCCAGCAGCTTGGATAGCGGGACAAGTTACGGGGAGCTGTTTTTT.

Details on this clonotype: Just one base apart from a much larger clone, this may be a read error. This rearrangement joins TRBV7-8 to TRBJ1-2; TRBD1 agrees at 7 bases. This CDR3 spans 14 amino acids. Germline CDR1 SGHVS, CDR2 FQNEAQ. The CDR3 bases are TGTGCCAGCAGCTTTCTAGGGGGCAACTATGGCTACATCTTC. This translates into CASSFLGGNYGYIF.

This clonotype has a handful of counts. The genes are TRBV7-2 and TRBJ2-1, with D unclear. V was clipped by 5 bases and J by 9 bases, with 14 bases between them. Germline CDR1 and CDR2: SGHTA and FQGNSA. The CDR3 has 13 residues. CDR3 DNA: TGTGCCAGCAGCCGACTTCGATGGGCTGAGCAGTTCTTC. Its translation is CASSRLRWAEQFF.

This clonotype showed up many times. The chain joins TRBV11-3 to TRBJ2-5, with D possibly matching TRBD2 (5 bases). CDR1 is SGHNT, CDR2 YENEEA, per germline. The CDR3 runs 13 residues. Trimming cost V 5 bases and J 5 bases, with 12 bases left between them. The CDR3 DNA is TGTGCCAGCAGCCCCGGAGGTCAGGAGACCCAGTACTTC. Translation gives CASSPGGQETQYF.

In this sample, this clonotype turned up a few times. This rearrangement joins TRBV4-2 to TRBJ1-2; D uncertain. The CDR3 loop spans 17 amino acids. V dropped 1 base and J dropped 0 bases, with 15 bases sitting between them. Germline V gene sequence: CDR1 LGHNA, CDR2 YNFKEQ. CDR3 loop: CASSQGFLEPANYGYTF. The DNA for the CDR3 is TGTGCCAGCAGCCAAGGGTTCTTGGAACCAGCTAACTATGGCTACACCTTC.